This T cell receptor beta chain was recorded in a study of early T cells in non-severe SARS-CoV-2 infection. Across the whole study: With bulk RNA from unsorted whole blood as input, sequencing yielded unpaired chains. Study results and caveats: A preference for anti-spike CD8 responses marked VDJdb matching, which missed private and CD4 specificities.

The germline V gene has CDR1 SQVTM and CDR2 ANQGSEA. Trimming left V 4 bases short and J 3 bases short, with 7 bases between. This CDR3 region has 12 residues. Researchers tagged individual cDNA molecules with unique molecular identifiers. Via MiXCR, TCRdb re-called the 5' RACE reads, giving one row per CDR3 protein. Among over 50,000 distinct CDR3 sequences listed, around 8% were seen once. This clonotype was picked up a small number of times. Antigen: not known. The rearrangement links TRBV29-1 to TRBJ2-1; no firm D call. Sequenced: whole blood. The TCR was taken from an adult who was a healthcare worker with PCR-confirmed SARS-CoV-2 infection or an uninfected control (not recorded which). CDR3 loop: CSVGQFYNEQFF. Here the CDR3 DNA reads TGCAGCGTTGGGCAGTTCTACAATGAGCAGTTCTTC.